This is a list of T cell receptor beta chains from one sample in a study of blood T cells in healthy people across ages. TCRdb re-called the 5' RACE reads with MiXCR, one entry per CDR3 protein. In the table there are under 2 million distinct CDR3 sequences, almost 35% of which are singletons. Material: blood. These receptors all stem from a woman aged 25 to 39 in good health. CDR3s include the opening cysteine and the closing phenylalanine or tryptophan. D genes are given only for firm matches. The listing skips clone size in some rows; elsewhere it reads once, few, many or a size class.

d_gene	j_gene	abundance	v_gene	CDR3nt	CDR3aa
.	TRBJ1-5	.	TRBV7-6	TGTGCCAGCAGCTTAGGGGTAGGGACGGAGAATCAGCCCCAGCATTTT	CASSLGVGTENQPQHF
.	TRBJ2-1	once	TRBV20-1	TGCAGTGTCGTAAGGGGGGCCGGGCCCGTCGACAATGAGCAGTTCTTC	CSVVRGAGPVDNEQFF
.	TRBJ2-5	.	TRBV5-1	TGCGCCAGCAGCTTTAGGATAGGGAACCACAATGAGCAGTACTTC	CASSFRIGNHNEQYF
TRBD2	TRBJ2-4	few	TRBV18	TGTGCCAGCTCACCTCGCGGGGGTGACATTCAGTACTTC	CASSPRGGDIQYF
.	TRBJ2-5	few	TRBV7-2	TGTGCCAGCAGCTTAGCGCAGAGTAGGTGGGAGACCCAGTACTTC	CASSLAQSRWETQYF
.	TRBJ1-2	few	TRBV5-1	TGCGCCAGCAGCCTAGCGAAGGGGTACGGCTACACCTTC	CASSLAKGYGYTF
.	TRBJ2-3	many	TRBV6-2/TRBV6-3	TGTGCCAGCAGTTCGGCCCGAGGGACTTCCGGGATTCGGTATTTT	CASSSARGTSGIRYF
TRBD2	TRBJ2-1	.	TRBV27	TGTGCCAGCAGTTTAGGGACTAGCGGGAAAGGTTATGAGCAGTTCTTC	CASSLGTSGKGYEQFF
.	TRBJ2-6	many	TRBV6-2/TRBV6-3	TGTGCCAGCAGTCCTCAGGGCTTTGGGGCCAACGTCCTGACTTTC	CASSPQGFGANVLTF
.	TRBJ1-1	.	TRBV6-6	TGTGCCAGCAGTCCTTACGGAGGGACTGAAGCTTTCTTT	CASSPYGGTEAFF
.	TRBJ2-3	.	TRBV6-1	TGTGCCAGCAGTGAAGGGAAGCCCATCAGGAATACGCAGTATTTT	CASSEGKPIRNTQYF
TRBD2	TRBJ2-7	.	TRBV20-1	TGCAGTGCTAGAGATTTCCGCGGCGGGGGTCCCTCCGAGCAGTACTTC	CSARDFRGGGPSEQYF
.	TRBJ2-3	many	TRBV29-1	TGCAGCACCCGGAGGGGGGGGATCACAGATACGCAGTATTTT	CSTRRGGITDTQYF
TRBD2	TRBJ2-3	.	TRBV29-1	TGCAGCGTTGAAGCAGCGGGAGGCACAGATACGCAGTATTTT	CSVEAAGGTDTQYF
.	TRBJ1-1	.	TRBV10-3	TGTGCCATGAAACAGGGTGGGAACACTGAAGCTTTCTTT	CAMKQGGNTEAFF
.	TRBJ2-3	few	TRBV5-1	TGCGCCAGCAGCTTGGAAAGGCCCAGGGATACGCAGTATTTT	CASSLERPRDTQYF
.	TRBJ2-3	few	TRBV27	TGTGCCAGCTCAAGCGGGGACAGCCGCGGAGATACGCAGTATTTT	CASSSGDSRGDTQYF
TRBD2	TRBJ2-7	.	TRBV29-1	TGCAGCGCCCCGGGGGGAGGCTTTTGGGGCTCCTACGAGCAGTACTTC	CSAPGGGFWGSYEQYF
.	TRBJ2-5	.	TRBV7-8	TGTGCCAGCTTGTCCGGGGCCCGTCAAGAGACCCAGTACTTC	CASLSGARQETQYF
.	TRBJ2-3	.	TRBV12-3/TRBV12-4	TGTGCCAGCAGTTTAGGACTCGCCGGGACCCAAGATACGCAGTATTTT	CASSLGLAGTQDTQYF
TRBD2	TRBJ2-7	few	TRBV27	TGTGCCACTTCAGCTGGGAGGGCCGGGGAGCAGTACTTC	CATSAGRAGEQYF
.	TRBJ2-3	.	TRBV6-2/TRBV6-3	TGTGCCAGCAGTTACTCGGTTGGACCGTGGGATACGCAGTATTTT	CASSYSVGPWDTQYF
.	TRBJ2-5	.	TRBV7-8	TGTGCCAGCAGACCGACCAGCGAGACCCAGTACTTC	CASRPTSETQYF